This T cell receptor beta chain came from a study of monozygotic twins with inflammatory bowel disease. Following a re-call of the 5' RACE reads, TCRdb has one entry per CDR3 protein and lacks DNA. Its clone listing holds about 160,000 distinct CDR3 sequences. The CDR3 has 16 amino acids. Germline values: CDR1 MNHEY, CDR2 SMNVEV (reference sequence). The chain couples TRBV27 to TRBJ2-2; the TCRdb D gene call, TRBD1, has no DNA to confirm it. The sequenced material came from blood. The sequence came from a human donor with ulcerative colitis or Crohn's disease, or a healthy co-twin of an affected twin (not recorded which). CDR3 sequence reads: CASSLSDNPWTGELFF.